Listed below are T cell receptor beta chains from one sample, sequenced in a study of blood T cell repertoires in COVID-19. The assay was immunoSEQ multiplex PCR, and TCRdb's table has in-frame clones only and misses some. The sample shows over 60,000 clones, roughly four fifths of them seen only once. Sequencing input: peripheral blood. These receptors all come from a man in his sixties with COVID-19, enrolled during active disease. Both conserved end residues are part of each CDR3. A D gene is named only where the DNA matches it firmly. Some rows mark clone size as missing; the rest say once, few, many or name a class of expanded clone.

clone_size: -
v_call: TRBV7-9
j_call: TRBJ2-3
d_call: -
cdr3_aa: CASTPSPGPSSGQYF
cdr3_nt: TGTGCCAGCACTCCCTCCCCAGGGCCCAGCAGTGGGCAGTATTTT

clone_size: once
v_call: TRBV18
j_call: TRBJ2-3
d_call: -
cdr3_aa: CASSPVQDSDTQYF
cdr3_nt: TGTGCCAGCTCACCAGTCCAGGACTCAGATACGCAGTATTTT

clone_size: -
v_call: TRBV5-1
j_call: TRBJ2-3
d_call: TRBD2
cdr3_aa: CASSLAAGEDTQYF
cdr3_nt: TGCGCCAGCAGCTTAGCTGCGGGAGAAGATACGCAGTATTTT

clone_size: -
v_call: TRBV6-1
j_call: TRBJ2-7
d_call: -
cdr3_aa: CASSEFGLDTYEQYF
cdr3_nt: TGTGCCAGCAGTGAATTTGGCCTCGATACCTACGAGCAGTACTTC

clone_size: -
v_call: TRBV2
j_call: TRBJ2-2
d_call: -
cdr3_aa: CASSGRANTGELFF
cdr3_nt: TGTGCCAGCAGTGGCAGGGCGAACACCGGGGAGCTGTTTTTT

clone_size: -
v_call: TRBV28
j_call: TRBJ1-2
d_call: -
cdr3_aa: CASSPGEAYGYTF
cdr3_nt: TGTGCCAGCAGTCCCGGGGAGGCCTATGGCTACACCTTC

clone_size: -
v_call: TRBV7-6
j_call: TRBJ2-6
d_call: -
cdr3_aa: CASSPGPPSSGANVLTF
cdr3_nt: TGTGCCAGCAGCCCAGGCCCACCAAGCTCTGGGGCCAACGTCCTGACTTTC

clone_size: -
v_call: TRBV18
j_call: TRBJ2-1
d_call: -
cdr3_aa: CASSRTRRDEQFF
cdr3_nt: TGTGCCAGCTCACGGACGCGGCGGGACGAGCAGTTCTTC

clone_size: -
v_call: TRBV11-2
j_call: TRBJ2-3
d_call: TRBD2
cdr3_aa: CASSSRQAGGTDTQYF
cdr3_nt: TGTGCCAGCAGCTCGCGCCAAGCGGGAGGTACAGATACGCAGTATTTT

clone_size: -
v_call: TRBV4-1
j_call: TRBJ2-5
d_call: -
cdr3_aa: CASSQADQETQYF
cdr3_nt: TGCGCCAGCAGCCAAGCAGACCAAGAGACCCAGTACTTC

clone_size: -
v_call: TRBV24-1
j_call: TRBJ2-3
d_call: TRBD1
cdr3_aa: CATGDRSTDTQYF
cdr3_nt: TGTGCCACCGGGGACAGATCCACAGATACGCAGTATTTT